This T cell receptor (beta chain) was documented in a study of blood T cells in healthy people across ages. General study findings and limits: A roughly linear age-dependent decrease characterized TCR beta diversity per million T cells. CMV infection status of these donors was not known.

Worth noting for this clonotype: Its specificity is not known.

A second about 7 to 12 cycle PCR used barcoded and J-beta primers. Unique molecular identifiers of 12 random nucleotides labeled each cDNA. MiXCR was run by TCRdb on the 5' RACE reads, yielding one entry per CDR3 protein. Found here are 650,000 to 800,000 distinct CDR3 sequences, roughly 44% of them singletons; the top ten hold roughly 18%. Sequencing used blood. This sequence was found in a man in his fifties or sixties in good health.

CDR3 protein: CSAPSREGLGMDEKLFF. The CDR3 DNA reads TGCAGTGCCCCGTCAAGGGAAGGTTTAGGAATGGATGAAAAACTGTTTTTT. V usage is TRBV20-1 and J usage is TRBJ1-4; D is uncertain. V was cut by 6 bases and J by 6 bases, with 26 bases left in between. This CDR3 spans 17 amino acids. Germline CDR1 DFQATT, CDR2 SNEGSKA (reference sequence).